A selection of T cell receptor beta chains follows, all from one sample in a study of cytomegalovirus exposure and HLA in healthy donors. Repertoires were generated with immunoSEQ multiplex PCR, while TCRdb's copy carries only in-frame clones and drops some. The sample yields approximately 150,000 clones, around 75% seen once. The sequenced sample was PBMCs. These receptors were collected from a human donor in good health. CDR3s include the opening cysteine and the closing phenylalanine or tryptophan. Clone size, where shown, is once, few, many, or a class for clones that have expanded.

abundance: -; v_gene: TRBV5-1; j_gene: TRBJ1-1; CDR3aa: CASGAQREKDTEAFF
abundance: -; v_gene: TRBV9; j_gene: TRBJ2-3; CDR3aa: CASSQVVGTGQGTDTQYF
abundance: -; v_gene: TRBV7-2; j_gene: TRBJ1-2; CDR3aa: CASSSLPGLEGYTF
abundance: few; v_gene: TRBV2; j_gene: TRBJ2-5; CDR3aa: CASTVDRLGETQYF
abundance: -; v_gene: TRBV27; j_gene: TRBJ2-7; CDR3aa: CASSRTVGFSEQYF
abundance: once; v_gene: TRBV28; j_gene: TRBJ1-2; CDR3aa: CASSLSGTIYGYTF
abundance: -; v_gene: TRBV5-8; j_gene: TRBJ2-6; CDR3aa: CASRDQGALSGANVLTF
abundance: -; v_gene: TRBV2; j_gene: TRBJ2-2; CDR3aa: CASRSQGLSTGELFF
abundance: -; v_gene: TRBV19; j_gene: TRBJ1-1; CDR3aa: CASSLQGAMNTEAFF
abundance: -; v_gene: TRBV5-6; j_gene: TRBJ2-7; CDR3aa: CASSLGGAGGFVYRYEQYF
abundance: few; v_gene: TRBV4-1; j_gene: TRBJ1-1; CDR3aa: CASSQRDTSMNTEAFF
abundance: -; v_gene: TRBV15; j_gene: TRBJ2-1; CDR3aa: CATSSTGVAGAGEQFF
abundance: -; v_gene: TRBV9; j_gene: TRBJ2-1; CDR3aa: CASSVGAGTDNEQFF
abundance: -; v_gene: TRBV6-4; j_gene: TRBJ2-1; CDR3aa: CASSDGVASGNEQFF
abundance: once; v_gene: TRBV6-4; j_gene: TRBJ1-1; CDR3aa: CASSDTPDRDAFF
abundance: -; v_gene: TRBV4-2; j_gene: TRBJ2-1; CDR3aa: CASSLGLAGGPENEQFF
abundance: -; v_gene: TRBV6-1; j_gene: TRBJ2-1; CDR3aa: CASSARLAGRLNEQFF
abundance: few; v_gene: TRBV27; j_gene: TRBJ1-2; CDR3aa: CASRPGQDGYGYTF
abundance: once; v_gene: TRBV19; j_gene: TRBJ2-2; CDR3aa: CASTLAGTGELFF